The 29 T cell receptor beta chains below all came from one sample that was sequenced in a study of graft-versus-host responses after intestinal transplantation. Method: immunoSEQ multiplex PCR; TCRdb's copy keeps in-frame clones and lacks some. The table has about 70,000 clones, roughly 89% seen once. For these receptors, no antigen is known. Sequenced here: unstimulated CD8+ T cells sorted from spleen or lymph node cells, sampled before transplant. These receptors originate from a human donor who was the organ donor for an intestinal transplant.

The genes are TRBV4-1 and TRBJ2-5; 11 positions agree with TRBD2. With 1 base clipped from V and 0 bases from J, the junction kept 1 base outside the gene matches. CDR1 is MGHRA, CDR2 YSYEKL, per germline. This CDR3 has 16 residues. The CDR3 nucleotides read TGCGCCAGCAGCCAAGGGACTAGCGGGTACCAAGAGACCCAGTACTTC. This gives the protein CASSQGTSGYQETQYF.

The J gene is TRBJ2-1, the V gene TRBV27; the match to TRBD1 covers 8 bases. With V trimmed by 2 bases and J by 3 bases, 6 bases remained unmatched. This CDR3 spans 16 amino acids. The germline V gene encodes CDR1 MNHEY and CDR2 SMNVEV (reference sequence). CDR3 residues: CASSLDRGGVYNEQFF. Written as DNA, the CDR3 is TGTGCCAGCAGTTTAGACAGGGGAGGTGTCTACAATGAGCAGTTCTTC.

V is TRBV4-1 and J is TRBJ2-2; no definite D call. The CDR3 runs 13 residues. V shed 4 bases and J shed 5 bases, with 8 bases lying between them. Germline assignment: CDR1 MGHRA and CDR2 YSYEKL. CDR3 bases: TGCGCCAGCAGCCTCCGAGTGACCGGGGAGCTGTTTTTT. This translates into CASSLRVTGELFF.

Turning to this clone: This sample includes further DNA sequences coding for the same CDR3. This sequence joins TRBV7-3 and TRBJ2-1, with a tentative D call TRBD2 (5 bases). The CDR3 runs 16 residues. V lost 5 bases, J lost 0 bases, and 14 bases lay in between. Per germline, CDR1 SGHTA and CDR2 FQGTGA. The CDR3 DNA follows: TGTGCCAGCAGCAGAAGCCTCGGACTCTCCTACAATGAGCAGTTCTTC. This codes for CASSRSLGLSYNEQFF.

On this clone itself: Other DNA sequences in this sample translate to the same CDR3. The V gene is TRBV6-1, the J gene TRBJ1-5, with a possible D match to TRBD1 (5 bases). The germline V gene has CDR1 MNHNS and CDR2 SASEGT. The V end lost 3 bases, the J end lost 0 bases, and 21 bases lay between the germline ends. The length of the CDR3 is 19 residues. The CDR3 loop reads CASSDFRSEAGYSNQPQHF. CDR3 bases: TGTGCCAGCAGTGATTTTAGGTCCGAGGCAGGGTATAGCAATCAGCCCCAGCATTTT.

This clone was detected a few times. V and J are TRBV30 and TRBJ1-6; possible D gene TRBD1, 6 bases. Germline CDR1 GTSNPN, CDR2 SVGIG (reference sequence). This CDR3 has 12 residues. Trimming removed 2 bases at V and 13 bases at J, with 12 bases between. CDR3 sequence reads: CAWSQGRGPLHF. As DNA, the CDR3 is TGTGCCTGGAGTCAGGGAAGGGGGCCCCTCCACTTT.

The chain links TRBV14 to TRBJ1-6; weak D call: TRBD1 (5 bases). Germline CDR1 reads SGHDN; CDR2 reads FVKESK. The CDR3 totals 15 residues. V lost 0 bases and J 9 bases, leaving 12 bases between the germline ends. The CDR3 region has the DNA TGTGCCAGCAGCCAAGAAAGTAGAAGGGGTTCACCCCTCCACTTT. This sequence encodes CASSQESRRGSPLHF.

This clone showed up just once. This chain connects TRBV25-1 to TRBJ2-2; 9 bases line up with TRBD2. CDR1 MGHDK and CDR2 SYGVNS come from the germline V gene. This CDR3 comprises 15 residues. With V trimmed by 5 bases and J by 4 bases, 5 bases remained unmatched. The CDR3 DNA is TGTGCCAGCAGTTACGCGGGGGGGCCCACCGGGGAGCTGTTTTTT. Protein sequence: CASSYAGGPTGELFF.

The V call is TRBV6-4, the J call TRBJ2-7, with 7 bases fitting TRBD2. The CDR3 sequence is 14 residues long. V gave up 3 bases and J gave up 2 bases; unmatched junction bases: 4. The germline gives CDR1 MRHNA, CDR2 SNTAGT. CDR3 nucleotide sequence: TGTGCCAGCAGTGAAGAACTAGCGCCCTACGAGCAGTACGTC. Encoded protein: CASSEELAPYEQYV.

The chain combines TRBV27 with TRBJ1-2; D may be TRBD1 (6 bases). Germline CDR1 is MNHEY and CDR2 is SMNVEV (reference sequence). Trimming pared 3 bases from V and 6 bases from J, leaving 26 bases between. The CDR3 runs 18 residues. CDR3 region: CASSLIGQRGWASDGYTF. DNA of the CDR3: TGTGCCAGCAGTTTGATTGGACAGAGGGGGTGGGCTTCGGATGGCTACACCTTC.

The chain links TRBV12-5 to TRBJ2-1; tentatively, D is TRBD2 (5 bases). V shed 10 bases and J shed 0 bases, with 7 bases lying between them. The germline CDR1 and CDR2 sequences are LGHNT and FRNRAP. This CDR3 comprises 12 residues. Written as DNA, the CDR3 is TGTGCTACGGGAAACTCCTACAATGAGCAGTTCTTC. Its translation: CATGNSYNEQFF. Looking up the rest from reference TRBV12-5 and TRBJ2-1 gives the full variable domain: DARVTQTPRHKVTEMGQEVTMRCQPILGHNTVFWYRQTMMQGLELLAYFRNRAPLDDSGMPKDRFSAEMPDATLATLKIQPSEPRDSAVYFCATGNSYNEQFFGPGTRLTVL.

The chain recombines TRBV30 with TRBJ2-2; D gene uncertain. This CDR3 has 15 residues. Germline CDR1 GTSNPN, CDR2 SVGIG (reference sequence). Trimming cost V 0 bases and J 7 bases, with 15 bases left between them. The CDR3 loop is CAWSVHRPWVGELFF. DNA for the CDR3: TGTGCCTGGAGTGTTCACAGACCCTGGGTCGGGGAGCTGTTTTTT.

The DNA for the CDR3 is TGTGCCAGCACCTACCATCAGGCGGGGAAATACAATGAGCAGTTCTTC. Translating gives CASTYHQAGKYNEQFF. This chain connects TRBV7-8 to TRBJ2-1, with a possible D match to TRBD2 (6 bases). The germline V gene has CDR1 SGHVS and CDR2 FQNEAQ. With 7 bases removed from V and 4 bases from J, the gap between germline ends came to 20 bases. The CDR3 loop spans 16 amino acids.

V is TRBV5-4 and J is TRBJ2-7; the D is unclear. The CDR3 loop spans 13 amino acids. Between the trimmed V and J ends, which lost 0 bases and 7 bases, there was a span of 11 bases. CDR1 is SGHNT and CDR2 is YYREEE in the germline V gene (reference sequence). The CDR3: CASSLVGEWEQYV. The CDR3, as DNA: TGTGCCAGCAGCTTGGTTGGTGAGTGGGAGCAGTACGTC.

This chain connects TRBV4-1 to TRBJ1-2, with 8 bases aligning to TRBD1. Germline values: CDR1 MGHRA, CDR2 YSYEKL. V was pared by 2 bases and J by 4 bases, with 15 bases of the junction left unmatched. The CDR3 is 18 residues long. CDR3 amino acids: CASSQLETTGGTTYGYTF. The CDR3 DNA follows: TGCGCCAGCAGCCAATTGGAGACTACAGGGGGTACTACCTATGGCTACACCTTC.

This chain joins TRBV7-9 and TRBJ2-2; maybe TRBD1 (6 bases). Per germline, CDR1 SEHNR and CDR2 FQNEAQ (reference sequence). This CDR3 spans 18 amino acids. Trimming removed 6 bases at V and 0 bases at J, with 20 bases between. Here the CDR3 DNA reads TGTGCCAGCAGACCCGCTACAGGGCTCCGCGCGAACACCGGGGAGCTGTTTTTT. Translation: CASRPATGLRANTGELFF.

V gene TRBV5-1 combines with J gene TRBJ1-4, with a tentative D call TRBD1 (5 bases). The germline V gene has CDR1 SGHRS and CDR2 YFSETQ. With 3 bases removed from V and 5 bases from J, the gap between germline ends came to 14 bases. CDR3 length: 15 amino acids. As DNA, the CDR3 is TGCGCCAGCAGCTCCAGGGCCCACCGGAATGAAAAACTGTTTTTT. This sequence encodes CASSSRAHRNEKLFF. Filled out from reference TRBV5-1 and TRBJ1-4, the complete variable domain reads KAGVTQTPRYLIKTRGQQVTLSCSPISGHRSVSWYQQTPGQGLQFLFEYFSETQRNKGNFPGRFSGRQFSNSRSEMNVSTLELGDSALYLCASSSRAHRNEKLFFGSGTQLSVL.

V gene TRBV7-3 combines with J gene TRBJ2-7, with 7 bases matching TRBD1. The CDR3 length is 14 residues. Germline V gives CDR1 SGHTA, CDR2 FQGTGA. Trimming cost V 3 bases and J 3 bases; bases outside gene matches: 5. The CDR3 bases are TGTGCCAGCAGCTTGGGGGACAGAGTCTACGAGCAGTACGTC. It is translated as CASSLGDRVYEQYV.

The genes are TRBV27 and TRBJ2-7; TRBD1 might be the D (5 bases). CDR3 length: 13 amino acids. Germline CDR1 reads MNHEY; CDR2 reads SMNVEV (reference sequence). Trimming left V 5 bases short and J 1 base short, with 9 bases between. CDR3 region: CASSPTASYEQYV. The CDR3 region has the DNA TGTGCCAGCAGTCCGACAGCTTCCTACGAGCAGTACGTC.

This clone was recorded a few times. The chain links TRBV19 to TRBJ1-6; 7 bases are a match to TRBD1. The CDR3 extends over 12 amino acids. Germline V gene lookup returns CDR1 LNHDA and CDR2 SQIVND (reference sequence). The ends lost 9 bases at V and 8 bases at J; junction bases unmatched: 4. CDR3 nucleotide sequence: TGTGCCAGGGTCCAGGGGGATTCACCCCTCCACTTT. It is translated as CARVQGDSPLHF.

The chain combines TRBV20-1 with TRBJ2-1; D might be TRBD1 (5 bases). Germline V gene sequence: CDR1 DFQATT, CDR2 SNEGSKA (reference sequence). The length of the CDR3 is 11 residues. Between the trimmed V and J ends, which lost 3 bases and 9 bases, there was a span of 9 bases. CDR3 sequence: CSASFRAEQFF. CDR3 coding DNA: TGCAGTGCTAGTTTCAGGGCTGAGCAGTTCTTC.

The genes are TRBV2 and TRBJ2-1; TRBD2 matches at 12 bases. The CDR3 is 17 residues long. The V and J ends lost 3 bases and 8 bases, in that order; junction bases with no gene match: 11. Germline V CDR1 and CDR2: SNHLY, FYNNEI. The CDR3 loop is CASSDSSGGARIYEQFF. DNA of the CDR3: TGTGCCAGCAGTGATTCTAGCGGGGGGGCCAGAATCTATGAGCAGTTCTTC.

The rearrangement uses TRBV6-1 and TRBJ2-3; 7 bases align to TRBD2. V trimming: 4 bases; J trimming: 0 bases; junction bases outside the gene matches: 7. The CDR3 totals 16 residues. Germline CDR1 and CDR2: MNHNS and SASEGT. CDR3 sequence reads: CASSVGEGKSTDTQYF. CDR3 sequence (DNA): TGTGCCAGCAGTGTTGGGGAGGGGAAGAGCACAGATACGCAGTATTTT.

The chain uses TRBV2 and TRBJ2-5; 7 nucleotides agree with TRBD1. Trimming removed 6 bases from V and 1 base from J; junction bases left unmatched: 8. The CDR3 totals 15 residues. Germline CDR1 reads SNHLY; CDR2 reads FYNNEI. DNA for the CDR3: TGTGCCAGCAGCGAATATAACAGGGGCCAAGAGACCCAGTACTTC. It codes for CASSEYNRGQETQYF.

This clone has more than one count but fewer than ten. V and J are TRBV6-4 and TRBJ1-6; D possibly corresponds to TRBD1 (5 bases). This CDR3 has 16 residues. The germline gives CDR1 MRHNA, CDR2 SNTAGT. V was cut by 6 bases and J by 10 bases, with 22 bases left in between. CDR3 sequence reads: CASSRDVALAGSPLHF. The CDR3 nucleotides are TGTGCCAGCAGCCGGGACGTAGCTTTGGCGGGATCACCCCTCCACTTT.

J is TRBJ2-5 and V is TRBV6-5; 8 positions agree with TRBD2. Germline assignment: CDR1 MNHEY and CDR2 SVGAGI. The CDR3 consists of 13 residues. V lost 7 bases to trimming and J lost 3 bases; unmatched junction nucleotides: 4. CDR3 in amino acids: CASTSGGEETQYF. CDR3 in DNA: TGTGCCAGCACCTCGGGGGGGGAAGAGACCCAGTACTTC.

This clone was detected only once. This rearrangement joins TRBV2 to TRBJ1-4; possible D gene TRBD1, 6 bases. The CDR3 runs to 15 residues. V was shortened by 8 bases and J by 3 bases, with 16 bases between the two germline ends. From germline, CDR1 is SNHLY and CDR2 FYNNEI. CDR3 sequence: CASWGGWQANEKLFF. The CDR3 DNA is TGTGCCAGCTGGGGGGGCTGGCAGGCTAATGAAAAACTGTTTTTT. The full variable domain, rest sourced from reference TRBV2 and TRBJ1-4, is EPEVTQTPSHQVTQMGQEVILRCVPISNHLYFYWYRQILGQKVEFLVSFYNNEISEKSEIFDDQFSVERPDGSNFTLKIRSTKLEDSAMYFCASWGGWQANEKLFFGSGTQLSVL.

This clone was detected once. The CDR3 region is CASSVWNRAGDPEAFF. CDR3 DNA: TGTGCCAGCAGCGTATGGAACCGTGCAGGGGACCCTGAAGCTTTCTTT. The chain carries TRBV9 and TRBJ1-1; tentative D call: TRBD1 (6 bases). V lost 1 base to trimming and J lost 6 bases, with 19 bases between them. This CDR3 has 16 residues. The germline V gene encodes CDR1 SGDLS and CDR2 YYNGEE.

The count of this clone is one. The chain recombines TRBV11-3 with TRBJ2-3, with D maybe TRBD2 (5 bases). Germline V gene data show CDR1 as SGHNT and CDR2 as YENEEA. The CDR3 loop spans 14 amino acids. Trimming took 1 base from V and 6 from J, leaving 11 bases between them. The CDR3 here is CASSLAGFLDTQYF. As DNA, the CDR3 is TGTGCCAGCAGCTTAGCGGGATTTTTGGATACGCAGTATTTT.